A selection of T cell receptor beta chains follows, all from one sample in a study of shared clonotypes between healthy human individuals. Assay: immunoSEQ multiplex PCR; the TCRdb copy retains only in-frame clones and omits some. Seen here are about 1.5 million clones, 96% observed once, and the top ten hold roughly 1.2%. Sequencing was carried out using naive CD4+ T cells sorted from blood. The receptors derive from a man between 25 and 39 years old in good health. The CDR3 runs from the conserved cysteine through the conserved F or W. Fields, in order: V gene, clone size, D gene, J gene, CDR3 protein, CDR3 DNA. A D gene is named only where the DNA matches it firmly. A row's size may be missing; if present it is once, few, many or a size class.

>TRBV19|-|-|TRBJ2-6
CASSIERDAATDLSLGTNVLTF
TGTGCCAGTAGTATAGAAAGGGACGCAGCGACAGATCTATCTCTGGGGACCAACGTCCTGACTTTC
>TRBV7-2|-|TRBD1|TRBJ2-2
CASSLGGTANTGELFF
TGTGCCAGCAGCTTAGGTGGGACAGCGAACACCGGGGAGCTGTTTTTT
>TRBV7-8|-|-|TRBJ2-7
CASRFEQGVGYEQYF
TGTGCCAGCAGATTTGAACAGGGTGTGGGCTACGAGCAGTACTTC
>TRBV5-5|-|-|TRBJ1-3
CASSPLGRTGNTIYF
TGTGCCAGCAGCCCCTTAGGGAGAACTGGAAACACCATATATTTT
>TRBV27|-|-|TRBJ1-1
CASSPRGGTEAFF
TGTGCCAGCAGTCCCCGTGGGGGTACTGAAGCTTTCTTT
>TRBV29-1|-|-|TRBJ2-3
CSVDLEASTDTQYF
TGCAGCGTTGACTTAGAGGCCAGCACAGATACGCAGTATTTT
>TRBV28|-|TRBD1|TRBJ1-2
CATLMGGQGKRNYGYTF
TGTGCCACCTTAATGGGGGGACAGGGGAAAAGAAACTATGGCTACACCTTC
>TRBV5-1|-|-|TRBJ1-2
CASSLDGNGYTF
TGCGCCAGCAGCTTGGACGGCAACGGCTACACCTTC
>TRBV5-5|-|-|TRBJ2-2
CASSLRNTGELFF
TGTGCCAGCAGCTTGAGGAACACCGGGGAGCTGTTTTTT
>TRBV7-3|-|-|TRBJ2-3
CASSSDRHSDTQYF
TGTGCCAGCAGCAGCGACAGACATTCAGATACGCAGTATTTT
>TRBV28|-|-|TRBJ2-1
CASKFTGWNEQFF
TGTGCCAGCAAATTCACAGGGTGGAATGAGCAGTTCTTC
>TRBV28|-|-|TRBJ2-2
CASSLLGATGELFF
TGTGCCAGCAGTTTGTTGGGGGCCACCGGGGAGCTGTTTTTT
>TRBV15|-|-|TRBJ2-2
CATSRDVPSASNTGELFF
TGTGCCACCAGCAGAGACGTTCCTAGCGCCTCCAACACCGGGGAGCTGTTTTTT
>TRBV29-1|-|TRBD2|TRBJ2-2
CSVAASGANTGELFF
TGCAGCGTTGCGGCTAGCGGAGCGAACACCGGGGAGCTGTTTTTT
>TRBV30|-|-|TRBJ2-7
CAWSVLLVQGEQYF
TGTGCCTGGAGTGTATTACTAGTTCAGGGCGAGCAGTACTTC
>TRBV28|-|-|TRBJ2-1
CASSLRFERPNNEQFF
TGTGCCAGCAGTTTAAGGTTTGAAAGACCTAACAATGAGCAGTTCTTC
>TRBV29-1|-|-|TRBJ2-2
CSVGSLRGSGELFF
TGCAGCGTTGGATCCCTACGGGGTTCCGGGGAGCTGTTTTTT
>TRBV2|-|TRBD1|TRBJ2-7
CASSKTGGGEQYF
TGTGCCAGCAGCAAGACAGGGGGCGGCGAGCAGTACTTC
>TRBV9|-|-|TRBJ2-6
CASSVRAGISSGANVLTF
TGTGCCAGCAGCGTCCGGGCAGGGATCAGCTCTGGGGCCAACGTCCTGACTTTC
>TRBV5-4|-|TRBD2|TRBJ2-1
CASSSTSGIYNEQFF
TGTGCCAGCAGCTCGACTAGCGGGATCTACAATGAGCAGTTCTTC
>TRBV2|-|TRBD1|TRBJ1-1
CASSEGRVWDRVTEAFF
TGTGCCAGCAGTGAGGGGAGGGTATGGGACAGGGTCACTGAAGCTTTCTTT
>TRBV6-1|-|-|TRBJ2-5
CASSEEIGWAVRAQYF
TGTGCCAGCAGTGAAGAAATAGGGTGGGCTGTACGGGCCCAGTACTTC
>TRBV28|-|-|TRBJ2-1
CASSETSYNEQFF
TGTGCCAGCAGTGAAACGTCCTACAATGAGCAGTTCTTC
>TRBV2|-|-|TRBJ2-7
CASLGETYEQYF
TGTGCCAGCCTGGGGGAGACCTACGAGCAGTACTTC
>TRBV4-2|-|-|TRBJ1-2
CASSQDPAKDAAGYTF
TGTGCCAGCAGCCAAGACCCTGCCAAGGATGCGGCTGGCTACACCTTC
>TRBV19|-|TRBD2|TRBJ2-1
CASSRASGSSYNEQFF
TGTGCCAGTAGTAGGGCTAGCGGGAGCTCCTACAATGAGCAGTTCTTC
>TRBV5-1|-|TRBD1|TRBJ2-3
CASSSPGQGHTDTQYF
TGCGCCAGCAGCTCACCGGGACAGGGCCACACAGATACGCAGTATTTT
>TRBV5-1|once|TRBD1|TRBJ2-5
CASSLGDRGQETQYF
TGCGCCAGCAGCTTGGGGGACAGGGGCCAAGAGACCCAGTACTTC
>TRBV10-2|-|-|TRBJ2-7
CASRETYEQYF
TGCGCCAGCAGGGAAACCTACGAGCAGTACTTC
>TRBV28|-|-|TRBJ1-1
CASSLVPKNTEAFF
TGTGCCAGCAGTCTCGTCCCCAAGAACACTGAAGCTTTCTTT